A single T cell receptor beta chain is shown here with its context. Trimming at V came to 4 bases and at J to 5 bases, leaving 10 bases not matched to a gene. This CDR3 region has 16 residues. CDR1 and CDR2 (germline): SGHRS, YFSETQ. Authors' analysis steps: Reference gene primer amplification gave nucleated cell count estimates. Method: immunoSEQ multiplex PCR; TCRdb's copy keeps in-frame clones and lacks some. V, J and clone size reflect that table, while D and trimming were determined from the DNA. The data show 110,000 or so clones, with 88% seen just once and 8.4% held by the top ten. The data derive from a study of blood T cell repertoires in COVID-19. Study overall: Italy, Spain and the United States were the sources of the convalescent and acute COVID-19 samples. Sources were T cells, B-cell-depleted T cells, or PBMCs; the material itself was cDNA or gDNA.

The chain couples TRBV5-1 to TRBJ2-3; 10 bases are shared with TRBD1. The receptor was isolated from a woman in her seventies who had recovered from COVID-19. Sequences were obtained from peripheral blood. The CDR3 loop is CASSQSRTGGVDTQYF. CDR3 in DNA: TGCGCCAGCAGCCAGAGCAGGACAGGGGGGGTAGATACGCAGTATTTT.